These 16 T cell receptor beta chains share one sample of origin, sequenced in a study of PD-1 blockade in mismatch repair-deficient tumors. Method: immunoSEQ multiplex PCR; TCRdb's copy keeps in-frame clones and lacks some. This table has tens of thousands of clones, roughly 80% appearing once. This material consisted of peripheral blood, taken 4 weeks after starting pembrolizumab. These receptor sequences come from an adult with mismatch repair-deficient cancer.

This chain uses TRBV30 with TRBJ1-2; possibly TRBD1 for D (6 bases). V was shortened by 3 bases and J by 3 bases, with 11 bases between the two germline ends. Germline V gene lookup returns CDR1 GTSNPN and CDR2 SVGIG (reference sequence). The CDR3 is made up of 13 amino acids. This CDR3 is CAWSVGGDYGYTF. The CDR3 nucleotides are TGTGCCTGGAGCGTAGGGGGAGACTATGGCTACACCTTC.

The table lists this clone with a count of one. This chain links TRBV7-6 with TRBJ2-7; possible D gene TRBD1, 6 bases. The ends were cut back, 4 bases at V and 4 bases at J, with 11 bases in the middle. CDR3 size: 13 residues. Germline lookup yields CDR1 SGHVS and CDR2 FNYEAQ. In DNA form, the CDR3 reads TGTGCCAGCAGCTGGGGGCCGACGTACGAGCAGTACTTC. The encoded protein is CASSWGPTYEQYF.

The rearrangement joins TRBV6-9 to TRBJ2-3; perhaps TRBD2 as D (6 bases). Germline assignment: CDR1 MNHGY and CDR2 SVAAGI. Trimming took 4 bases from V and 1 from J, leaving 15 bases between them. There are 16 residues in the CDR3. CDR3 sequence (DNA): TGTGCCAGCAGTTCCCTCCAGCGGGCCGGCACAGATACGCAGTATTTT. Amino acids: CASSSLQRAGTDTQYF.

Turning to this clone: Distinct nucleotide sequences in the sample also encode this CDR3. The chain couples TRBV7-2 to TRBJ2-3; D gene unclear. This CDR3 has 11 amino acids. Trimming took 0 bases from V and 6 from J, leaving 1 base between them. CDR1 SGHTA and CDR2 FQGNSA come from the germline V gene. Written as DNA, the CDR3 is TGTGCCAGCAGCTTAGCCGATACGCAGTATTTT. This translates into CASSLADTQYF.

This clone came up a few times. The V gene is TRBV7-2, the J gene TRBJ1-1, with 9 positions matching TRBD1. The germline V gene has CDR1 SGHTA and CDR2 FQGNSA. Trimming removed 7 bases from V and 10 bases from J; junction bases left unmatched: 10. This CDR3 is 13 amino acids long. The CDR3 region has the DNA TGTGCCAGCAATAGACAGGGGGAGGGAGGAGCTTTCTTT. Protein sequence: CASNRQGEGGAFF.

The CDR3 sequence: CASGLTRQGSQPQHF. The DNA of the CDR3 is TGTGCTAGTGGTTTGACCCGACAGGGTTCACAGCCCCAGCATTTT. V is TRBV12-5 and J is TRBJ1-5, with TRBD1 identical over 7 bases. The CDR3 covers 15 residues. Germline trimming cut 2 bases from V and 7 bases from J; bases unmatched to any gene: 8. Germline assignment: CDR1 LGHNT and CDR2 FRNRAP.

The V gene is TRBV5-5, the J gene TRBJ1-2; no clear D gene. This CDR3 spans 14 amino acids. V lost 5 bases and J 4 bases, leaving 15 bases between the germline ends. Germline-derived CDR1 and CDR2 are SGHKS and YYEKEE (reference sequence). The CDR3 region has the DNA TGTGCCAGCAGTTTTGGGAAGGCAGCCTATGGCTACACCTTC. Translation: CASSFGKAAYGYTF. The entire variable domain, with the rest obtained from reference TRBV5-5 and TRBJ1-2, is as follows: DAGVTQSPTHLIKTRGQQVTLRCSPISGHKSVSWYQQVLGQGPQFIFQYYEKEERGRGNFPDRFSARQFPNYSSELNVNALLLGDSALYLCASSFGKAAYGYTFGSGTRLTVV.

The chain employs TRBV27 and TRBJ1-2; the match to TRBD1 covers 8 bases. The V and J ends lost 3 bases and 4 bases, in that order; junction bases with no gene match: 10. CDR1 and CDR2 (germline): MNHEY, SMNVEV (reference sequence). The CDR3 has 16 residues. CDR3 bases: TGTGCCAGCAGTTTCCTTTCAGGGGGCGCCGGCTATGGCTACACCTTC. The encoded protein is CASSFLSGGAGYGYTF.

This clone was seen just once. As DNA, the CDR3 is TGTGCCAGCAGTAGAGCCCTAGGAAACGAGCAGTACTTC. This codes for CASSRALGNEQYF. The V call is TRBV27, the J call TRBJ2-5; D is uncertain. The J call may be mistaken, given a closer DNA end match to TRBJ2-7. The CDR3 runs to 13 residues. Per the germline V gene, CDR1 is MNHEY and CDR2 is SMNVEV (reference sequence).

In this sample, this clone turned up a few times. V and J are TRBV18 and TRBJ2-7, with D uncertain. Germline loops: CDR1 KGHSH, CDR2 LQKENI. The CDR3 spans 13 residues. Deletions cut 1 base from V and 1 base from J, with 5 bases between. CDR3 residues: CASSPLRSYEQYF. The CDR3 bases are TGTGCCAGCTCACCACTCAGATCCTACGAGCAGTACTTC.

V is TRBV11-3 and J is TRBJ2-7, with D uncertain. The CDR3 spans 12 residues. Germline V gene sequence: CDR1 SGHNT, CDR2 YENEEA. Deletions cut 4 bases from V and 0 bases from J, with 4 bases between. Here the CDR3 reads CASSSSSYEQYF. CDR3 nucleotides: TGTGCCAGCAGCTCGAGCTCCTACGAGCAGTACTTC.

V is TRBV6-5 and J is TRBJ1-3; TRBD1 might be the D (5 bases). The germline V and J ends were trimmed by 4 bases and 0 bases, with 13 bases remaining between them. Germline V lookup: CDR1 MNHEY, CDR2 SVGAGI. The CDR3 has 16 amino acids. This chain's CDR3 is CASSSGTHASGNTIYF. In DNA form, the CDR3 reads TGTGCCAGCAGTTCCGGGACGCATGCCTCTGGAAACACCATATATTTT.

This clone was counted many times. The J gene is TRBJ2-1, the V gene TRBV9; 11 bases map to TRBD2. Germline CDR1 is SGDLS and CDR2 is YYNGEE. V lost 0 bases to trimming and J lost 6 bases; unmatched junction nucleotides: 8. This CDR3 is 17 amino acids long. The CDR3 coding sequence is TGTGCCAGCAGCGTAGTAGTAGCGGGAGGGCGTATCAATGAGCAGTTCTTC. Its protein is CASSVVVAGGRINEQFF.

A single count supports this clone. The chain links TRBV6-1 to TRBJ2-7, with 8 nucleotides matching TRBD1. Germline V gene data show CDR1 as MNHNS and CDR2 as SASEGT. With V trimmed by 4 bases and J by 3 bases, 8 bases remained unmatched. The CDR3 length is 15 residues. Here the CDR3 DNA reads TGTGCCAGCAGTGGTTACAGGACAGGGCACTACGAGCAGTACTTC. Its protein is CASSGYRTGHYEQYF.

The chain carries TRBV5-6 and TRBJ2-4; D remains unclear. Germline lookup yields CDR1 SGHDT and CDR2 YYEEEE. Trimming took off 4 bases at V and 9 bases at J, with 8 bases between the two ends. This CDR3 spans 11 amino acids. CDR3 nucleotide sequence: TGTGCCAGCAGCAATTACGCCATTCAGTACTTC. It codes for CASSNYAIQYF.

This rearrangement joins TRBV7-6 to TRBJ1-2; perhaps TRBD1 as D (5 bases). With 5 bases removed from V and 4 bases from J, the gap between germline ends came to 14 bases. This CDR3 is built from 14 residues. Looked up from germline, CDR1 is SGHVS and CDR2 is FNYEAQ. In DNA form, the CDR3 reads TGTGCCAGCAGCAGTCCGGGACCCACCTATGGCTACACCTTC. It encodes CASSSPGPTYGYTF.